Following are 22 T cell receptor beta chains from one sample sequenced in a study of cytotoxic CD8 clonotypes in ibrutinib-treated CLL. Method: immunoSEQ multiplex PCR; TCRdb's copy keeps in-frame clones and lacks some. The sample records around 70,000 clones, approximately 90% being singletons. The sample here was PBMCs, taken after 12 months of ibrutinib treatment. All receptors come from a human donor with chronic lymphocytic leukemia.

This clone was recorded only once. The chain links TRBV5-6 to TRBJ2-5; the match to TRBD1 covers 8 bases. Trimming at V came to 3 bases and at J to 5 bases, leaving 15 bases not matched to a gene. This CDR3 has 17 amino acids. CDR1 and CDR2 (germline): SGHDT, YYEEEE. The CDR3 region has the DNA TGTGCCAGCAGCTCCGACCCGACAGGGGTACGCCGGGAGACCCAGTACTTC. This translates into CASSSDPTGVRRETQYF.

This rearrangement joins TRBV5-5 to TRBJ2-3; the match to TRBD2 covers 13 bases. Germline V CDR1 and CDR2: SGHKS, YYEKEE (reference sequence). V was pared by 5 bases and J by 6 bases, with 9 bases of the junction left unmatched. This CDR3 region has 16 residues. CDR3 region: CASRLQLAGGPDTQYF. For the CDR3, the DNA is TGTGCCAGCAGACTCCAACTAGCGGGAGGGCCCGATACGCAGTATTTT.

CDR3 sequence: CAITENYGYTF. CDR3 nucleotide sequence: TGTGCCATTACAGAGAACTATGGCTACACCTTC. This sequence joins TRBV19 and TRBJ1-2; D is unclear. Trimming stripped 10 bases from V and 2 bases from J, with 8 bases between. The CDR3 contains 11 residues. Germline-derived CDR1 and CDR2 are LNHDA and SQIVND (reference sequence).

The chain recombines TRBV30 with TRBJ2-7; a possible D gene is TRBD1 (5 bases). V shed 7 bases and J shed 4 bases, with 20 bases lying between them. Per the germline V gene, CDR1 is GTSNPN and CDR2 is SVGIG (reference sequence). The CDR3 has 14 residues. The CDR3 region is CAFQPTGNEYEQYF. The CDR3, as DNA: TGTGCCTTCCAGCCTACAGGTAATGAGTACGAGCAGTACTTC.

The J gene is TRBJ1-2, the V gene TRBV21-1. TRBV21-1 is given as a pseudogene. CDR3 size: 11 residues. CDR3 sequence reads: CASSRGDGYTF. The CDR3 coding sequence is TGTGCCAGCAGCAGGGGAGATGGCTACACCTTC.

The CDR3 sequence: CASSPYRAYGYTF. As DNA, the CDR3 is TGTGCCAGCAGTCCCTACAGGGCTTATGGCTACACCTTC. The chain couples TRBV28 to TRBJ1-2, with D possibly TRBD1 on 6 matching bases. Per germline, CDR1 MDHEN and CDR2 SYDVKM. The length of the CDR3 is 13 residues. V was clipped by 5 bases and J by 5 bases, with 12 bases between them.

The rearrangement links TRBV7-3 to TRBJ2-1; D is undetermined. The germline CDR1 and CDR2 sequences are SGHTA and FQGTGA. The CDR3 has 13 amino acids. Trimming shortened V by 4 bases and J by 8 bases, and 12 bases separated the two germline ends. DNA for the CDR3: TGTGCCAGCAGCTCAATCGATGGGGATGAGCAGTTCTTC. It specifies CASSSIDGDEQFF. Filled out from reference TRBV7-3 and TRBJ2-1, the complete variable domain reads GAGVSQTPSNKVTEKGKYVELRCDPISGHTALYWYRQSLGQGPEFLIYFQGTGAADDSGLPNDRFFAVRPEGSVSTLKIQRTERGDSAVYLCASSSIDGDEQFFGPGTRLTVL.

CDR3 bases: TGTGCCAGCAGCGCCGACAGGGGGGGGAATCAGCCCCAGCATTTT. This translates into CASSADRGGNQPQHF. V gene TRBV7-8 combines with J gene TRBJ1-5; 9 bases fit TRBD1. The CDR3 length is 15 residues. J was trimmed by 4 bases and V by 5 bases; bases with no gene match: 6. Germline lookup yields CDR1 SGHVS and CDR2 FQNEAQ.

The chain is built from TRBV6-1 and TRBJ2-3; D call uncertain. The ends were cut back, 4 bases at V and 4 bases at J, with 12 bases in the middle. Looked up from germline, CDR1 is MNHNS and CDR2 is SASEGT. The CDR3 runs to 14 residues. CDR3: CASSGGLVPDTQYF. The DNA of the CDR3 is TGTGCCAGCAGTGGAGGTCTTGTTCCAGATACGCAGTATTTT.

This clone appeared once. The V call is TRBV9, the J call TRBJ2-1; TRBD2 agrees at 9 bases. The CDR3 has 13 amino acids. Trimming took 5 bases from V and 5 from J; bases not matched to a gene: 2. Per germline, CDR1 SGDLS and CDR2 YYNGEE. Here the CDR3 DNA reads TGTGCCAGCAGTCTAGCGGGACACAATGAGCAGTTCTTC. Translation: CASSLAGHNEQFF.

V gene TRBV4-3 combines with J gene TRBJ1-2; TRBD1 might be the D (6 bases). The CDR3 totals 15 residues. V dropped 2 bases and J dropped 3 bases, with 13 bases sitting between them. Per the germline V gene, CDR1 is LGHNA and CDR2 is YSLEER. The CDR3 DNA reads TGCGCCAGCAGCCAAACCGACAGGAGGGACTATGGCTACACCTTC. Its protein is CASSQTDRRDYGYTF.

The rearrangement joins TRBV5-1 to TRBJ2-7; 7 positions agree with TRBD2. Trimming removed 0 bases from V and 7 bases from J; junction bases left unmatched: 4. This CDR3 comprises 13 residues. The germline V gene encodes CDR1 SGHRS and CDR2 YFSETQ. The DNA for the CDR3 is TGCGCCAGCAGCTTGGGCAGGGAGGGGGAGCAGTACTTC. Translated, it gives CASSLGREGEQYF. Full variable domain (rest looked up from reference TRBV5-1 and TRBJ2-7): KAGVTQTPRYLIKTRGQQVTLSCSPISGHRSVSWYQQTPGQGLQFLFEYFSETQRNKGNFPGRFSGRQFSNSRSEMNVSTLELGDSALYLCASSLGREGEQYFGPGTRLTVT.

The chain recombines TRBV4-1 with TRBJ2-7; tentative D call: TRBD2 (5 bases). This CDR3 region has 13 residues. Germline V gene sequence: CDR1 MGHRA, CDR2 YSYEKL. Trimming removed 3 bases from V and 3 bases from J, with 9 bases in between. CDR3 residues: CASSQPGIYEQYF. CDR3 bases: TGCGCCAGCAGCCAGCCGGGGATCTACGAGCAGTACTTC.

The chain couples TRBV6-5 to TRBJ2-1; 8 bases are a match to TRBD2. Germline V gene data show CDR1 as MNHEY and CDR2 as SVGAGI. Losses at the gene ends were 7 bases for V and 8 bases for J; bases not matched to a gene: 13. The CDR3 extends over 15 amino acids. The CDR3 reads CASINGRADSDEQFF. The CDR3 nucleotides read TGTGCCAGCATTAACGGGAGGGCCGATTCGGATGAGCAGTTCTTC.

The CDR3 DNA follows: TGTGCCAGCACCGGGACAGGCATCACTGAAGCTTTCTTT. The encoded protein is CASTGTGITEAFF. The chain couples TRBV6-1 to TRBJ1-1; 8 positions match TRBD1. The CDR3 loop spans 13 amino acids. CDR1 is MNHNS, CDR2 SASEGT, per germline. J lost 4 bases, V lost 7 bases, and 5 bases had no gene match.

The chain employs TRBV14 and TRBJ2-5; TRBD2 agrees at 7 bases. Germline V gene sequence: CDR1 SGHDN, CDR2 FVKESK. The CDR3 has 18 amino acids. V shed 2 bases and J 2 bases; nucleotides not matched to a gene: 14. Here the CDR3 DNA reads TGTGCCAGCAGCCAAAAGGGAACTTTACTAGCGAGACAAGAGACCCAGTACTTC. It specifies CASSQKGTLLARQETQYF. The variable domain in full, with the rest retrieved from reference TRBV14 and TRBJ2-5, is EAGVTQFPSHSVIEKGQTVTLRCDPISGHDNLYWYRRVMGKEIKFLLHFVKESKQDESGMPNNRFLAERTGGTYSTLKVQPAELEDSGVYFCASSQKGTLLARQETQYFGPGTRLLVL.

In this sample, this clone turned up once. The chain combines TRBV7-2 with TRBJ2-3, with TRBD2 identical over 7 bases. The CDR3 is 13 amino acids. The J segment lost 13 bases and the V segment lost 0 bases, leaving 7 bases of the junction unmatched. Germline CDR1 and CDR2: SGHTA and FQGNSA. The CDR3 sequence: CASSLARREVEYF. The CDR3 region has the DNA TGTGCCAGCAGCTTAGCGCGCCGGGAGGTGGAGTATTTT.

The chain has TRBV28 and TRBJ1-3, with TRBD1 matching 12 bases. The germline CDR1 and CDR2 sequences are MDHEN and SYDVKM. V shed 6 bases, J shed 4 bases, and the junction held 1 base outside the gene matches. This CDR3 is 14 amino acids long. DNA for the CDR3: TGTGCCAGCAGGGGGACAGGGGGCGGAAACACCATATATTTT. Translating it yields CASRGTGGGNTIYF.

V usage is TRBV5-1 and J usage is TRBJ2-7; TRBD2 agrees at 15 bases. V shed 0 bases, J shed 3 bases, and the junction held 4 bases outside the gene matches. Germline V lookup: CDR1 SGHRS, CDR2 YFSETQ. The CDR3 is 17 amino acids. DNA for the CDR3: TGCGCCAGCAGCTTGGGATGGGGACTAGCGGGGGGCTACGAGCAGTACTTC. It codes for CASSLGWGLAGGYEQYF. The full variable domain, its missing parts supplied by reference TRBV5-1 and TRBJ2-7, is KAGVTQTPRYLIKTRGQQVTLSCSPISGHRSVSWYQQTPGQGLQFLFEYFSETQRNKGNFPGRFSGRQFSNSRSEMNVSTLELGDSALYLCASSLGWGLAGGYEQYFGPGTRLTVT.

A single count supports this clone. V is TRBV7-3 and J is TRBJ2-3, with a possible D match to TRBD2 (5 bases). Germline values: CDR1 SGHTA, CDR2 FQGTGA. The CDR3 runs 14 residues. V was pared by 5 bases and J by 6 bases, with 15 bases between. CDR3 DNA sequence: TGTGCCAGCAGCCCGTTACGGGGTTCGGATACGCAGTATTTT. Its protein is CASSPLRGSDTQYF.

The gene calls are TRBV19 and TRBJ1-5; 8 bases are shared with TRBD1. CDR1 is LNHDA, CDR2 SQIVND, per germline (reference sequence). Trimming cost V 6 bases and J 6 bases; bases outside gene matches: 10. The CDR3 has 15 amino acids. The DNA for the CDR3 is TGTGCCAGTAGGGGAATAACAGGGGGTGGTCAGCCCCAGCATTTT. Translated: CASRGITGGGQPQHF. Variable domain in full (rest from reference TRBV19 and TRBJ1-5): DGGITQSPKYLFRKEGQNVTLSCEQNLNHDAMYWYRQDPGQGLRLIYYSQIVNDFQKGDIAEGYSVSREKKESFPLTVTSAQKNPTAFYLCASRGITGGGQPQHFGDGTRLSIL.

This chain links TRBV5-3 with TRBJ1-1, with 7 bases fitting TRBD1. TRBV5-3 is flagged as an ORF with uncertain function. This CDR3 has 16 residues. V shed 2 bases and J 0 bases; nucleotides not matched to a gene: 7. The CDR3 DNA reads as TGTGCCAGAAGCTTTGCACCGGGACAGATGAACACTGAAGCTTTCTTT. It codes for CARSFAPGQMNTEAFF.